What follows are 11 T cell receptor beta chains derived from one specimen sequenced in a study of OX40 agonist ivuxolimab in advanced cancers. The method was immunoSEQ multiplex PCR; TCRdb's version includes in-frame clones alone and lacks a portion of them. The table records 60,000 to 100,000 clones, about 90% of them present only once. This specimen consisted of CD4+ or CD8+ T cells sorted from blood, obtained in a trial of the OX40 agonist ivuxolimab. The source is an adult with an advanced solid tumor such as melanoma, head and neck, liver or kidney cancer.

V usage is TRBV18 and J usage is TRBJ2-7; 11 nucleotides line up with TRBD2. The germline V gene has CDR1 KGHSH and CDR2 LQKENI. V gave up 3 bases and J gave up 3 bases; unmatched junction bases: 4. This CDR3 spans 15 amino acids. The CDR3 DNA reads as TGTGCCAGCTCACCTAGCGGGAGGGCAGGCTACGAGCAGTACTTC. As protein: CASSPSGRAGYEQYF.

The chain carries TRBV4-3 and TRBJ2-3; TRBD1 might be the D (5 bases). Per the germline V gene, CDR1 is LGHNA and CDR2 is YSLEER. V was trimmed by 1 base and J by 5 bases, leaving 10 bases between them. CDR3 length equals 14 residues. The DNA of the CDR3 is TGCGCCAGCAGCCAAGTAGACAGCCGAGATACGCAGTATTTT. As protein: CASSQVDSRDTQYF.

DNA for the CDR3: TGTGCCAGCTCACCGGCGGGAGGGGGATACGAGCAGTACTTC. Amino acid sequence: CASSPAGGGYEQYF. The rearrangement uses TRBV18 and TRBJ2-7; 9 bases fit TRBD2. The CDR3 covers 14 residues. Germline lookup yields CDR1 KGHSH and CDR2 LQKENI. The V and J ends lost 3 bases and 4 bases, in that order; junction bases with no gene match: 4.

The CDR3 sequence is CASSSSRGGFLYGYTF. CDR3 coding DNA: TGTGCCAGCAGCTCCTCCCGGGGAGGGTTCCTCTATGGCTACACCTTC. The chain combines TRBV5-6 with TRBJ1-2; D is undetermined. Germline CDR1 is SGHDT and CDR2 is YYEEEE. The CDR3 runs 16 residues. The ends were cut back, 3 bases at V and 4 bases at J, with 19 bases in the middle.

This clone was seen only a few times. The chain uses TRBV7-2 and TRBJ2-1; D is undetermined. The CDR3 totals 19 residues. Trimming cost V 0 bases and J 6 bases, with 24 bases left between them. Germline assignment: CDR1 SGHTA and CDR2 FQGNSA. CDR3 region: CASSLAGARPQAVINEQFF. The DNA of the CDR3 is TGTGCCAGCAGCTTAGCCGGAGCCAGACCGCAGGCGGTAATCAATGAGCAGTTCTTC. The variable domain in full, with the rest retrieved from reference TRBV7-2 and TRBJ2-1, is GAGVSQSPSNKVTEKGKDVELRCDPISGHTALYWYRQSLGQGLEFLIYFQGNSAPDKSGLPSDRFSAERTGGSVSTLTIQRTQQEDSAVYLCASSLAGARPQAVINEQFFGPGTRLTVL.

The count of this clone is one. The chain couples TRBV5-4 to TRBJ2-7; 10 bases are shared with TRBD2. The J segment lost 3 bases and the V segment lost 3 bases, leaving 0 bases of the junction unmatched. CDR3 size: 13 residues. CDR1 and CDR2 from the germline V gene are SGHNT and YYREEE (reference sequence). This CDR3 reads CASSWTSGYEQYF. The CDR3 DNA sequence: TGTGCCAGCAGCTGGACTAGCGGCTACGAGCAGTACTTC. The variable domain in full, with the rest retrieved from reference TRBV5-4 and TRBJ2-7, is ETGVTQSPTHLIKTRGQQVTLRCSSQSGHNTVSWYQQALGQGPQFIFQYYREEENGRGNFPPRFSGLQFPNYSSELNVNALELDDSALYLCASSWTSGYEQYFGPGTRLTVT.

The V and J genes are TRBV6-6 and TRBJ2-1; D remains ambiguous. CDR1 and CDR2 (germline): MNHNY, SVGAGI (reference sequence). Trimming stripped 7 bases from V and 2 bases from J, with 12 bases between. This CDR3 spans 14 amino acids. Written as DNA, the CDR3 is TGTGCCAGCACGGCGGAGCAGGCCTACAATGAGCAGTTCTTC. Translated: CASTAEQAYNEQFF.

This clone was seen a single time. Compared with germline, one end of the junction differs, possibly owing to a read error. CDR3 amino acids: CVSSLGLAGTGELFF. The CDR3 coding sequence is TGTGTCAGCAGCTTAGGGCTAGCGGGAACCGGGGAGCTGTTTTTT. The chain joins TRBV7-3 to TRBJ2-2, with TRBD2 identical over 9 bases. The germline V gene encodes CDR1 SGHTA and CDR2 FQGTGA. The CDR3 totals 15 residues.

The chain recombines TRBV11-2 with TRBJ2-5, with 9 positions matching TRBD1. CDR1 is SGHAT, CDR2 FQNNGV, per germline. The V segment lost 5 bases and the J segment 5 bases; nucleotides outside the gene matches: 9. CDR3 size: 15 residues. Written as DNA, the CDR3 is TGTGCCAGCAGCACCCCCGGGACAGGGAAGGAGACCCAGTACTTC. Translating gives CASSTPGTGKETQYF.

The chain combines TRBV5-1 with TRBJ1-4, with 7 bases aligning to TRBD1. This CDR3 has 15 amino acids. V lost 4 bases to trimming and J lost 6 bases; unmatched junction nucleotides: 9. The germline CDR1 and CDR2 sequences are SGHRS and YFSETQ. DNA of the CDR3: TGCGCCAGCAGCCACCTAACAGGGGATGATGAAAAACTGTTTTTT. Translation: CASSHLTGDDEKLFF.

The V and J genes are TRBV4-2 and TRBJ2-3; D may be TRBD1 (6 bases). The CDR3 totals 16 residues. CDR1 is LGHNA and CDR2 is YNFKEQ in the germline V gene. Trimming took 1 base from V and 4 from J, leaving 15 bases between them. CDR3 DNA: TGTGCCAGCAGCCAAGCCAAACAGGGTGGTCCAGATACGCAGTATTTT. As protein: CASSQAKQGGPDTQYF.